The 13 T cell receptor beta chains below all came from one sample that was sequenced in a study of T cell clones after liver transplantation. TCRdb's table, derived via immunoSEQ multiplex PCR, lists solely in-frame clones and lacks some. The sample records around 20,000 clones, around nine tenths being singletons. Material: CD8+ T cells from blood, obtained before liver transplant. These receptors were taken from a human donor who received a liver transplant.

The rearrangement links TRBV19 to TRBJ2-2; TRBD1 agrees at 8 bases. Trimming at V came to 8 bases and at J to 5 bases, leaving 13 bases not matched to a gene. The CDR3 is 16 amino acids. Germline lookup yields CDR1 LNHDA and CDR2 SQIVND (reference sequence). The CDR3: CASLHYRGSGTGELFF. CDR3 sequence (DNA): TGTGCCAGTCTCCATTACAGGGGGTCGGGGACCGGGGAGCTGTTTTTT.

J is TRBJ1-1 and V is TRBV9, with a tentative D call TRBD1 (5 bases). The V end was cut by 4 bases, the J end by 5 bases, with 12 bases between. CDR3 length: 13 residues. Germline V lookup: CDR1 SGDLS, CDR2 YYNGEE. The CDR3 loop reads CASSPGTGTEAFF. In DNA form, the CDR3 reads TGTGCCAGCAGCCCGGGGACTGGGACTGAAGCTTTCTTT.

This chain uses TRBV28 with TRBJ1-2; 8 bases fit TRBD1. Losses at the gene ends were 4 bases for V and 4 bases for J; bases not matched to a gene: 2. Germline loops: CDR1 MDHEN, CDR2 SYDVKM. CDR3 length equals 13 residues. CDR3 sequence reads: CASSSDRGYGYTF. The CDR3 coding sequence is TGTGCCAGCAGTTCCGACAGGGGCTATGGCTACACCTTC.

V is TRBV9 and J is TRBJ2-3; D is perhaps TRBD2 (6 bases). V dropped 4 bases and J dropped 0 bases, with 12 bases sitting between them. This CDR3 region has 15 residues. The V gene's germline CDR1 is SGDLS and CDR2 YYNGEE. CDR3 in amino acids: CASSPLAWSTDTQYF. CDR3 DNA sequence: TGTGCCAGCAGCCCTCTAGCGTGGAGCACAGATACGCAGTATTTT. The whole variable domain, remainder taken from reference TRBV9 and TRBJ2-3, is DSGVTQTPKHLITATGQRVTLRCSPRSGDLSVYWYQQSLDQGLQFLIQYYNGEERAKGNILERFSAQQFPDLHSELNLSSLELGDSALYFCASSPLAWSTDTQYFGPGTRLTVL.

This clone was recorded only once. The chain couples TRBV7-6 to TRBJ2-3, with 11 positions matching TRBD2. The CDR3 runs to 16 residues. Per germline, CDR1 SGHVS and CDR2 FNYEAQ. Trimming cost V 5 bases and J 2 bases; bases outside gene matches: 6. As DNA, the CDR3 is TGTGCCAGCAGCCTGAGACTAGCGGGGAACACAGATACGCAGTATTTT. Its translation is CASSLRLAGNTDTQYF. The full variable domain, completed using reference TRBV7-6 and TRBJ2-3, is GAGVSQSPRYKVTKRGQDVALRCDPISGHVSLYWYRQALGQGPEFLTYFNYEAQQDKSGLPNDRFSAERPEGSISTLTIQRTEQRDSAMYRCASSLRLAGNTDTQYFGPGTRLTVL.

CDR3 loop: CASSFVDHQPQHF. The CDR3 DNA reads as TGTGCCAGCAGCTTTGTGGATCATCAGCCCCAGCATTTT. V usage is TRBV7-9 and J usage is TRBJ1-5; D call uncertain. V was pared by 3 bases and J by 5 bases, with 8 bases between. Germline lookup yields CDR1 SEHNR and CDR2 FQNEAQ (reference sequence). The CDR3 sequence is 13 residues long. The entire variable domain, with the rest obtained from reference TRBV7-9 and TRBJ1-5, is as follows: DTGVSQNPRHKITKRGQNVTFRCDPISEHNRLYWYRQTLGQGPEFLTYFQNEAQLEKSRLLSDRFSAERPKGSFSTLEIQRTEQGDSAMYLCASSFVDHQPQHFGDGTRLSIL.

V and J are TRBV6-7 and TRBJ2-7; 11 nucleotides line up with TRBD2. TRBV6-7 is flagged as an ORF with uncertain function. V dropped 9 bases and J dropped 2; count of bases not matched to a gene: 3. The CDR3 has 13 amino acids. The CDR3 DNA reads TGTGCCAGGGGGACTAGCGGTACCTACGAGCAGTACTTC. This translates into CARGTSGTYEQYF.

This rearrangement joins TRBV28 to TRBJ2-7; no clear D. This CDR3 has 12 residues. V lost 5 bases, J lost 0 bases, and 5 bases lay in between. Germline lookup yields CDR1 MDHEN and CDR2 SYDVKM. In DNA, the CDR3 is TGTGCCAGCAGTACAGACTCCTACGAGCAGTACTTC. Translated, it gives CASSTDSYEQYF.

The chain is built from TRBV6-5 and TRBJ1-2; D gene unclear. This CDR3 is built from 13 residues. CDR1 is MNHEY and CDR2 is SVGAGI in the germline V gene. Deletions cut 5 bases from V and 6 bases from J, with 13 bases between. The DNA for the CDR3 is TGTGCCAGCAGTCCGGGAAAAGCAAATGGCTACACCTTC. Translation gives CASSPGKANGYTF.

V gene TRBV19 combines with J gene TRBJ1-1; the D is unclear. The CDR3 extends over 15 amino acids. The germline V and J ends were trimmed by 3 bases and 4 bases, with 15 bases remaining between them. The V gene's germline CDR1 is LNHDA and CDR2 SQIVND (reference sequence). CDR3 in DNA: TGTGCCAGTAGTATCGGAAGGTTCGGATTCACTGAAGCTTTCTTT. Encoded protein: CASSIGRFGFTEAFF.

This chain joins TRBV20-1 and TRBJ1-1; no definite D call. CDR3 length: 9 residues. CDR1 DFQATT and CDR2 SNEGSKA come from the germline V gene (reference sequence). The V and J ends lost 5 bases and 8 bases respectively, with 6 bases between them. CDR3 bases: TGCAGTGCTCGGGAAGAAGCTTTCTTT. Its translation: CSAREEAFF.

The chain uses TRBV9 and TRBJ2-2; 8 positions agree with TRBD2. Unmatched junction bases numbered 3, after V lost 3 bases and J lost 2 bases. CDR1 SGDLS and CDR2 YYNGEE come from the germline V gene. The CDR3 runs 15 residues. This chain's CDR3 is CASSAGRANTGELFF. In DNA, the CDR3 is TGTGCCAGCAGCGCCGGGAGGGCTAACACCGGGGAGCTGTTTTTT.

V and J are TRBV29-1 and TRBJ2-7; 7 bases are shared with TRBD2. CDR1 is SQVTM and CDR2 is ANQGSEA in the germline V gene. V was clipped by 5 bases and J by 10 bases; unmatched bases: 14. The length of the CDR3 is 13 residues. Written as DNA, the CDR3 is TGCAGCGTTACCTTGGGGGGGGTTGCTGATCAGTACTTC. Translation gives CSVTLGGVADQYF.